These T cell receptor beta chains were read from a single sample in a study of identifying expanded T cells in peripheral blood. Here immunoSEQ multiplex PCR was the method, and the copy in TCRdb shows in-frame clones only, minus some. The profile shows about 100,000 clones, over 80% of them singletons. The sequencing input was blood. These receptors were obtained from a person aged 18 to 70 in good health. Each CDR3 is given with its conserved first and last residue. D genes are given only for firm matches. Size is omitted from some rows. Given values are once, few, many or a class for expanded clones.

abundance,j_gene,v_gene,len,d_gene,CDR3aa,CDR3nt
NA,TRBJ2-3,TRBV19,12,NA,CASTSDRFTQYF,TGTGCCAGTACCTCGGACAGATTTACGCAGTATTTT
NA,TRBJ2-7,TRBV10-3,15,TRBD1,CAISLQGQGRDEQYF,TGTGCCATCAGTCTGCAGGGACAGGGTCGGGACGAGCAGTACTTC
NA,TRBJ1-1,TRBV11-2,13,NA,CASSPQGDTEAFF,TGTGCCAGCAGCCCCCAAGGGGACACTGAAGCTTTCTTT
NA,TRBJ2-5,TRBV2,15,TRBD2,CASRESGGAGETQYF,TGTGCCAGCAGGGAGAGCGGGGGGGCCGGAGAGACCCAGTACTTC
NA,TRBJ2-5,TRBV6-4,20,NA,CASRGGAMGMVEGRQETQYF,TGTGCCAGCAGGGGCGGGGCGATGGGGATGGTGGAGGGGAGGCAAGAGACCCAGTACTTC
once,TRBJ1-1,TRBV28,13,TRBD1,CASSLQGGAEAFF,TGTGCCAGCAGTTTACAGGGGGGGGCTGAAGCTTTCTTT
NA,TRBJ2-5,TRBV2,13,NA,CASRVGAQETQYF,TGTGCCAGCCGGGTGGGGGCTCAAGAGACCCAGTACTTC
NA,TRBJ2-2,TRBV19,15,TRBD1,CASNDRGSGTGELFF,TGTGCCAGTAATGACAGGGGTTCGGGGACCGGGGAGCTGTTTTTT
NA,TRBJ2-7,TRBV18,13,NA,CASSPTPTYEQYF,TGTGCCAGCTCACCTACACCCACCTACGAGCAGTACTTC
NA,TRBJ1-6,TRBV10-3,16,NA,CAISERRARDNSPLHF,TGTGCCATCAGTGAGCGGAGGGCTAGGGATAATTCACCCCTCCACTTT
NA,TRBJ1-3,TRBV7-7,15,TRBD1,CASSQGDRAGNTIYF,TGTGCCAGCAGCCAAGGGGACAGGGCAGGAAACACCATATATTTT
NA,TRBJ1-1,TRBV5-1,15,TRBD1,CASSHGGQANTEAFF,TGCGCCAGCAGCCATGGGGGACAGGCGAACACTGAAGCTTTCTTT
NA,TRBJ1-3,TRBV7-9,15,NA,CASSPSAQGGNTIYF,TGTGCCAGCAGCCCCTCCGCGCAGGGGGGAAACACCATATATTTT
once,TRBJ1-5,TRBV7-9,18,NA,CASSFYSVLTYSNQPQHF,TGTGCCAGCAGCTTCTACAGCGTCTTGACCTATAGCAATCAGCCCCAGCATTTT
once,TRBJ2-7,TRBV27,12,NA,CASMTVSYEQYF,TGTGCCAGTATGACAGTTTCCTACGAGCAGTACTTC
NA,TRBJ1-1,TRBV6-5,13,NA,CASSYLGGTEAFF,TGTGCCAGCAGTTATTTAGGGGGCACTGAAGCTTTCTTT
NA,TRBJ1-6,TRBV5-1,13,NA,CASSLDRNSPLHF,TGCGCCAGCAGCCTAGACAGGAATTCACCCCTCCACTTT
NA,TRBJ2-3,TRBV9,15,TRBD2,CASSVVGGRTDTQYF,TGTGCCAGCAGCGTAGTGGGCGGGAGGACAGATACGCAGTATTTT
NA,TRBJ1-1,TRBV28,14,NA,CASSLTGRNTEAFF,TGTGCCAGCAGTCTCACAGGGAGGAACACTGAAGCTTTCTTT
NA,TRBJ1-1,TRBV19,14,NA,CAVSIGHTNTEAFF,TGTGCCGTTTCGATCGGACATACCAACACTGAAGCTTTCTTT
NA,TRBJ1-2,TRBV18,13,NA,CASSPGEDYGYTF,TGTGCCAGCTCACCGGGGGAGGACTATGGCTACACCTTC
NA,TRBJ2-2,TRBV18,16,NA,CASSPGTGTLTGELFF,TGTGCCAGCTCACCAGGAACAGGAACGTTGACCGGGGAGCTGTTTTTT
NA,TRBJ1-4,TRBV7-9,14,NA,CASSLRGDGEKLFF,TGTGCCAGCAGCCTCAGGGGCGACGGGGAAAAACTGTTTTTT
NA,TRBJ2-7,TRBV4-1,13,NA,CASSLTESYEQYF,TGCGCCAGCAGCTTGACAGAATCCTACGAGCAGTACTTC
NA,TRBJ1-1,TRBV5-4,16,NA,CASSLRGLKKNTEAFF,TGTGCCAGCAGCTTGCGAGGGTTAAAGAAGAACACTGAAGCTTTCTTT
few,TRBJ1-1,TRBV10-3,14,NA,CATVLGRGTDEAFF,TGTGCCACCGTTCTGGGCCGGGGTACGGATGAAGCTTTCTTT
few,TRBJ1-2,TRBV7-9,12,NA,CASSLASYGYTF,TGTGCCAGCAGCTTAGCTAGCTATGGCTACACCTTC
NA,TRBJ2-7,TRBV11-2,13,TRBD1,CASSQNRGDEQYF,TGTGCCAGCAGCCAAAACAGGGGAGACGAGCAGTACTTC
NA,TRBJ1-3,TRBV19,14,NA,CASSLGASGNTIYF,TGTGCCAGTAGTCTAGGGGCCTCTGGAAACACCATATATTTT
NA,TRBJ1-2,TRBV5-4,14,NA,CASSLVGVNYGYTF,TGTGCCAGCAGCTTGGTGGGGGTTAACTATGGCTACACCTTC
NA,TRBJ2-7,TRBV5-1,15,NA,CASRRTSDHAYEQYF,TGCGCCAGCAGACGAACATCGGACCATGCCTACGAGCAGTACTTC
NA,TRBJ2-1,TRBV6-1,15,TRBD2,CASSVTSGSVNEQFF,TGTGCCAGCAGTGTTACTAGCGGGAGCGTTAATGAGCAGTTCTTC
NA,TRBJ1-2,TRBV6-6,12,TRBD1,CASRLQGGGYTF,TGTGCCAGCAGACTCCAGGGGGGAGGCTACACCTTC
NA,TRBJ2-2,TRBV10-1,16,NA,CASSESGGPNTGELFF,TGCGCCAGCAGTGAGTCAGGTGGTCCGAACACCGGGGAGCTGTTTTTT
NA,TRBJ1-1,TRBV7-9,16,NA,CASSLAGGTTNTEAFF,TGTGCCAGCAGCTTAGCGGGGGGAACGACGAACACTGAAGCTTTCTTT
NA,TRBJ2-3,TRBV7-6,18,NA,CASSLALLAGASTDTQYF,TGTGCCAGCAGCTTAGCTCTCCTGGCGGGGGCTAGCACAGATACGCAGTATTTT
NA,TRBJ1-5,TRBV13,16,NA,CASSSRGEDSNQPQHF,TGTGCCAGCAGCTCGAGAGGGGAGGACAGCAATCAGCCCCAGCATTTT
NA,TRBJ2-7,TRBV7-3,14,TRBD1,CASSLTPGDSEQYF,TGTGCCAGCAGCTTAACCCCAGGGGACAGCGAGCAGTACTTC
NA,TRBJ1-2,TRBV4-2,14,TRBD1,CASSPGQGNYGYTF,TGTGCCAGCAGCCCGGGACAGGGGAACTATGGCTACACCTTC
NA,TRBJ2-1,TRBV30,12,NA,CAWSEQTPEQFF,TGTGCCTGGAGTGAACAAACACCTGAGCAGTTCTTC
NA,TRBJ2-1,TRBV4-1,16,TRBD2,CASSHPGTSGSNEQFF,TGCGCCAGCAGCCACCCCGGGACTAGCGGGAGCAATGAGCAGTTCTTC
NA,TRBJ2-5,TRBV18,14,TRBD2,CASSRSGSQETQYF,TGTGCCAGCTCACGTAGCGGGAGCCAAGAGACCCAGTACTTC
NA,TRBJ1-2,TRBV29-1,14,NA,CSVGYRVENYGYTF,TGCAGCGTTGGCTACAGAGTTGAAAACTATGGCTACACCTTC
few,TRBJ2-7,TRBV6-5,14,TRBD1,CASTKDRGGHEQYF,TGTGCCAGCACCAAAGACAGGGGTGGGCACGAGCAGTACTTC
once,TRBJ2-7,TRBV5-4,15,TRBD2,CASSLPTSGLLEQYF,TGTGCCAGCAGCTTGCCGACTAGCGGCCTTCTCGAGCAGTACTTC